Following are 14 T cell receptor beta chains from one sample sequenced in a study of T cells in Graves' hyperthyroidism and ophthalmopathy. Amplification targeted TCR beta CDR3 regions from RNA transcripts. HTBI primers drove first-round RT-PCR of the TCR CDR3. TCRdb redid the calling of the multiplex PCR reads with MiXCR, one entry per CDR3 protein. The sample has under 450,000 distinct CDR3 sequences, about 18% seen once. The sequencing sample was made of blood. These receptors were collected from a woman in her thirties with Graves' hyperthyroidism that later progressed to Graves' ophthalmopathy.

This clonotype was detected a few times. V usage is TRBV5-5 and J usage is TRBJ2-4; a weak D match, TRBD2 (7 bases). The CDR3 extends over 15 amino acids. V lost 0 bases, J lost 6 bases, and 13 bases lay in between. In germline, CDR1 is SGHKS, CDR2 YYEKEE (reference sequence). As DNA, the CDR3 is TGTGCCAGCAGCTTGGGGTCCGGGGGGCGAAACATTCAGTACTTC. Its protein is CASSLGSGGRNIQYF.

The table lists this clonotype with many counts. The chain combines TRBV5-5 with TRBJ2-7; D is ambiguous. The CDR3 is 14 residues long. Germline CDR1 reads SGHKS; CDR2 reads YYEKEE (reference sequence). V lost 0 bases and J 1 base, leaving 8 bases between the germline ends. This chain's CDR3 is CASSLARRSYEQYF. The CDR3 nucleotides are TGTGCCAGCAGCTTGGCACGCAGATCCTACGAGCAGTACTTC.

This clonotype appeared many times. CDR3 region: CASSQRGGELFF. The DNA for the CDR3 is TGTGCCAGCAGCCAGCGAGGCGGGGAGCTGTTTTTT. The rearrangement uses TRBV11-2 and TRBJ2-2; D remains unclear. This CDR3 has 12 residues. The ends were cut back, 5 bases at V and 7 bases at J, with 8 bases in the middle. The germline V gene encodes CDR1 SGHAT and CDR2 FQNNGV.

The CDR3 nucleotides read TGTGCCAGTGGCCCCCTCTCTATAGGTGGCTACACCTTC. Protein sequence: CASGPLSIGGYTF. The rearrangement links TRBV27 to TRBJ1-2; no definite D call. The V end lost 9 bases, the J end lost 7 bases, and 18 bases lay between the germline ends. Germline CDR1 and CDR2: MNHEY and SMNVEV (reference sequence). The length of the CDR3 is 13 residues.

This clonotype was observed many times. The chain joins TRBV15 to TRBJ1-5, with TRBD1 matching over 8 bases. Trimming cost V 4 bases and J 4 bases; bases outside gene matches: 6. The CDR3 runs to 15 residues. Germline V gene data show CDR1 as LNHNV and CDR2 as YYDKDF (reference sequence). For the CDR3, the DNA is TGTGCCACCAGCACAGACAGGGGTCGAAATCAGCCCCAGCATTTT. Its translation is CATSTDRGRNQPQHF.

The rearrangement uses TRBV30 and TRBJ1-1, with TRBD1 as a possible D gene (5 bases). V lost 6 bases to trimming and J lost 2 bases, with 19 bases between them. Per the germline V gene, CDR1 is GTSNPN and CDR2 is SVGIG (reference sequence). The CDR3 runs 15 residues. In DNA form, the CDR3 reads TGTGCCTGTTGGGATTTGGGGGGAATTAACACTGAAGCTTTCTTT. Its protein product is CACWDLGGINTEAFF. Looking up the rest from reference TRBV30 and TRBJ1-1 gives the full variable domain: SQTIHQWPATLVQPVGSPLSLECTVEGTSNPNLYWYRQAAGRGLQLLFYSVGIGQISSEVPQNLSASRPQDRQFILSSKKLLLSDSGFYLCACWDLGGINTEAFFGQGTRLTVV.

The rearrangement links TRBV2 to TRBJ2-5, with D unresolved. This CDR3 contains 12 residues. Germline V gives CDR1 SNHLY, CDR2 FYNNEI. V was shortened by 4 bases and J by 2 bases, with 5 bases between the two germline ends. CDR3 amino acids: CASSVVQETQYF. DNA for the CDR3: TGTGCCAGCAGTGTTGTTCAAGAGACCCAGTACTTC.

This clonotype showed up just a few times. The chain combines TRBV6-1 with TRBJ1-1; D call uncertain. The V gene lost 4 bases and the J gene lost 4 bases, with 10 bases spanning the gap. The CDR3 spans 13 residues. Germline V gene sequence: CDR1 MNHNS, CDR2 SASEGT. Here the CDR3 DNA reads TGTGCCAGCAGTGTGGAGATTGGCACTGAAGCTTTCTTT. Its protein is CASSVEIGTEAFF.

This clonotype occurred many times. The chain joins TRBV18 to TRBJ2-7; a possible D gene is TRBD1 (6 bases). V lost 0 bases and J lost 4, with 10 bases in between. This CDR3 contains 14 residues. The germline CDR1 and CDR2 sequences are KGHSH and LQKENI. CDR3 in amino acids: CASSPPRDMYEQYF. The CDR3 DNA reads TGTGCCAGCTCACCACCGAGGGACATGTACGAGCAGTACTTC.

The gene calls are TRBV6-1 and TRBJ2-3, with TRBD2 matching over 10 bases. CDR1 MNHNS and CDR2 SASEGT come from the germline V gene. J was trimmed by 1 base and V by 9 bases; bases with no gene match: 16. This CDR3 contains 18 residues. The CDR3 bases are TGTGCCAGAGGGTCTAGCGGGAGATTAGGTCGGGGCACAGATACGCAGTATTTT. This translates into CARGSSGRLGRGTDTQYF.

The J gene is TRBJ2-1, the V gene TRBV20-1; D is ambiguous. The V gene's germline CDR1 is DFQATT and CDR2 SNEGSKA (reference sequence). CDR3 size: 13 residues. With 3 bases removed from V and 6 bases from J, the gap between germline ends came to 12 bases. The CDR3 coding sequence is TGCAGTGCTAGCTCCTTCCGGGTCAATGAGCAGTTCTTC. This codes for CSASSFRVNEQFF.

Ten or more counts support this clonotype. The rearrangement joins TRBV5-1 to TRBJ1-4; 8 nucleotides align to TRBD1. The junction had 5 bases not matched to a gene; V was cut back by 4 bases and J by 0 bases. Germline assignment: CDR1 SGHRS and CDR2 YFSETQ. CDR3 size: 16 residues. The CDR3, as DNA: TGCGCCAGCAGCCCAGGACAGGGCTCAACTAATGAAAAACTGTTTTTT. Its protein is CASSPGQGSTNEKLFF. Based on the CDR3 plus reference TRBV5-1 and TRBJ1-4, the full variable domain is KAGVTQTPRYLIKTRGQQVTLSCSPISGHRSVSWYQQTPGQGLQFLFEYFSETQRNKGNFPGRFSGRQFSNSRSEMNVSTLELGDSALYLCASSPGQGSTNEKLFFGSGTQLSVL.

This clonotype appeared many times. V usage is TRBV18 and J usage is TRBJ2-3, with D hard to call. Trimming took off 3 bases at V and 0 bases at J, with 13 bases between the two ends. The germline V gene encodes CDR1 KGHSH and CDR2 LQKENI. The CDR3 extends over 16 amino acids. CDR3 sequence (DNA): TGTGCCAGCTCACCCTTTTCCGACACGAGCACAGATACGCAGTATTTT. Amino acid sequence: CASSPFSDTSTDTQYF.

The chain couples TRBV7-9 to TRBJ2-4; D gene uncertain. Germline CDR1 and CDR2: SEHNR and FQNEAQ (reference sequence). The CDR3 runs to 13 residues. Trimming removed 6 bases at V and 5 bases at J, with 11 bases between. In DNA form, the CDR3 reads TGTGCCAGCAGTCAAAACGGTCAAAACATTCAGTACTTC. Translated, it gives CASSQNGQNIQYF.